The sequence of this TCR beta chain was determined in a study of control samples from healthy donors and cancer patients. TCRdb's table, derived via immunoSEQ multiplex PCR, lists solely in-frame clones and lacks some. Seen here are roughly 100,000 clones, 85% to 90% observed once, and the top ten hold 1.3%. Deletions cut 2 bases from V and 2 bases from J, with 10 bases between. This CDR3 spans 14 amino acids. CDR1 is LGHNA, CDR2 YSLEER, per germline. This receptor was taken from a woman aged 45 to 65 in good health. The J gene is TRBJ2-7, the V gene TRBV4-3; no reliable D call. The sequenced sample was blood. CDR3 DNA sequence: TGCGCCAGCAGCCAAACATTTGGGGCCTACGAGCAGTACTTC. Protein: CASSQTFGAYEQYF.